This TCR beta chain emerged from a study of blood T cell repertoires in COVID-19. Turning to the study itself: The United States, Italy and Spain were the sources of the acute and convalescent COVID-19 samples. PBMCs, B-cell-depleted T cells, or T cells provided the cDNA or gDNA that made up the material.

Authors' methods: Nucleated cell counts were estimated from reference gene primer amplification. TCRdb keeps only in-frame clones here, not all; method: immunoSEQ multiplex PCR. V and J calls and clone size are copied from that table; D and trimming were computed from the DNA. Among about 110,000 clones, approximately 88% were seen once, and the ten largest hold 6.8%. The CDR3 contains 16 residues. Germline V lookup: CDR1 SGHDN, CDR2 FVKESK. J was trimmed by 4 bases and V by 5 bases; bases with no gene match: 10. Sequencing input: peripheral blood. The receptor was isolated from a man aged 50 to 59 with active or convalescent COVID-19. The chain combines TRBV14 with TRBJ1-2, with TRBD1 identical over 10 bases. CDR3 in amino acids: CASSGTTGGFGYGYTF. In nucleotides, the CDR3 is TGTGCCAGCAGCGGCACGACAGGGGGCTTTGGCTATGGCTACACCTTC.